One sample yielded the 9 T cell receptor beta chains listed below, sequenced in a study of regulatory T cells in long-lasting Graves disease. Time point reported: newly diagnosed GD, antithyroid drugs for less than 3 months. PBMCs were the source of the RNA used for TCR sequencing. Sequencing libraries for TCR beta were prepared with iRepertoire HTBI primers and Arm-PCR of CDR3 regions. TCRdb reprocessed the multiplex PCR reads via MiXCR and lists one record per CDR3 protein. The table includes approximately 400,000 distinct CDR3 sequences, about 11% detected once. In addition, the sample was reused for a study of T cells in Graves' hyperthyroidism and ophthalmopathy.

The sequencing used peripheral blood mononuclear cells (PBMCs), collected at new diagnosis, from a patient treated with antithyroid drugs. These receptors all stem from a young woman with Graves disease.

This clonotype showed up many times. This chain joins TRBV12-3 or TRBV12-4 and TRBJ1-4; TRBD1 might be the D (5 bases). Trimming removed 5 bases at V and 11 bases at J, with 15 bases between. CDR3 length: 13 amino acids. The CDR3 loop is CASSRGDSGKLFF. The DNA for the CDR3 is TGTGCCAGCAGTCGCGGGGACTCCGGGAAACTGTTTTTT.

This clonotype was detected many times. This rearrangement joins TRBV29-1 to TRBJ2-5; TRBD2 agrees at 7 bases. The CDR3 runs 14 residues. The ends lost 7 bases at V and 0 bases at J; junction bases unmatched: 8. CDR1 and CDR2 (germline): SQVTM, ANQGSEA. The CDR3 DNA is TGCAGCGCCAAACTAGCGAGGTACCAAGAGACCCAGTACTTC. Its protein product is CSAKLARYQETQYF.

This clonotype appeared many times. This rearrangement joins TRBV7-2 to TRBJ2-1; no firm D call. CDR1 SGHTA and CDR2 FQGNSA come from the germline V gene. V was pared by 3 bases and J by 5 bases, with 11 bases between. This CDR3 comprises 14 residues. The CDR3 spells CASSLDGSDNEQFF. The CDR3 DNA reads as TGTGCCAGCAGCTTGGATGGATCAGACAATGAGCAGTTCTTC.

At least ten counts were recorded for this clonotype. The J gene is TRBJ2-7, the V gene TRBV28; TRBD1 is a possible D gene (6 bases). This CDR3 spans 12 amino acids. Per the germline V gene, CDR1 is MDHEN and CDR2 is SYDVKM. Trimming stripped 6 bases from V and 6 bases from J, with 12 bases between. The CDR3 DNA is TGTGCCAGCAGCATTCCAGGGGTCGAGCAGTACGTC. Translating gives CASSIPGVEQYV.

In this sample, this clonotype turned up a few times. The germline gene is not matched at one end of the junction; a read error may be the cause. The chain combines TRBV6-5 with TRBJ1-2; 8 nucleotides align to TRBD1. Germline V lookup: CDR1 MNHEY, CDR2 SVGAGI. The CDR3 is 16 amino acids. In DNA form, the CDR3 reads TGTACCAGCAGTTATGGGACAGGCGACCGGGGCTATGGCTACACCTTC. This translates into CTSSYGTGDRGYGYTF.

In this sample, this clonotype turned up once. The DNA of the CDR3 is TGTGCCACTGGGAAAAGCTCCTACAATGAGCAGTTCTTC. Its translation: CATGKSSYNEQFF. V gene TRBV24-1 combines with J gene TRBJ2-1, with D unclear. The CDR3 is 13 amino acids. V lost 10 bases and J 0 bases, leaving 9 bases between the germline ends. Per the germline V gene, CDR1 is KGHDR and CDR2 is SFDVKD.

This clonotype was recorded at least ten times. The chain recombines TRBV5-1 with TRBJ1-2, with D possibly matching TRBD1 (6 bases). V lost 0 bases to trimming and J lost 7 bases, with 7 bases between them. Germline CDR1 reads SGHRS; CDR2 reads YFSETQ. There are 12 residues in the CDR3. CDR3 sequence (DNA): TGCGCCAGCAGCTTGGAGGGGGGTGGCTACACCTTC. Translated, it gives CASSLEGGGYTF.

The rearrangement joins TRBV7-9 to TRBJ1-2; D unresolved. The CDR3 is 15 residues long. Trimming shortened V by 1 base and J by 6 bases, and 15 bases separated the two germline ends. Looked up from germline, CDR1 is SEHNR and CDR2 is FQNEAQ (reference sequence). Here the CDR3 reads CASSLGFTLRDGYTF. Here the CDR3 DNA reads TGTGCCAGCAGCTTAGGATTCACATTGAGAGATGGCTACACCTTC.

This clonotype has at least ten counts. V is TRBV7-2 and J is TRBJ2-5; 10 positions agree with TRBD2. The CDR3 contains 14 residues. V was clipped by 8 bases and J by 6 bases; unmatched bases: 9. CDR1 is SGHTA and CDR2 is FQGNSA in the germline V gene. CDR3 sequence: CASVLAGVKKTQYF. In DNA, the CDR3 is TGTGCCAGCGTCCTAGCGGGAGTAAAAAAGACCCAGTACTTC.